This T cell receptor beta chain was sequenced for a study of CD8 T cells in Susac syndrome. Study conclusions and caveats: Individuals included in the TCR sequencing and HLA analysis were acknowledged by the study to be relatively few in number.

Healthy donors served as the controls. They were matched for age and sex. TEMRA cells were FACS-enriched, and CD8+ and CD4+ T cells were isolated negatively. This clonotype was detected a few times. Its antigen remains unknown. The CDR3 consists of 17 residues. Germline-derived CDR1 and CDR2 are LGHDT and YNNKEL (reference sequence). Trimming left V 4 bases short and J 0 bases short, with 19 bases between. RNA amounts of roughly 0.45 to 1 ug underwent reverse transcription with random hexamers. The CDR3 of TCR beta was amplified by immunoSEQ multiplex PCR across 54 Vbeta and 13 Jbeta. TCRdb reprocessed the immunoSEQ multiplex PCR reads via MiXCR and lists one record per CDR3 protein. This sample yields about 110,000 distinct CDR3 sequences, of which roughly 96% are seen a single time; approximately 0.092% belongs to the top ten.

Sequenced: CD4+ T cells from PBMCs. The sequence was obtained from a human donor in good health. This rearrangement joins TRBV3-1 to TRBJ2-7; D may be TRBD2 (6 bases). CDR3 in amino acids: CASSPRGLRVSSYEQYF. CDR3 sequence (DNA): TGTGCCAGCAGCCCTCGGGGACTCCGTGTTAGCTCCTACGAGCAGTACTTC.